This T cell receptor beta chain was sequenced in a study of T-cell reconstitution after alpha-beta-depleted transplantation in children. Study results and caveats: Reportedly, only several hundred clones from non-depleted graft cells drove alpha-beta T-cell counts at about two months. T-cell counts and diversity were attributed mostly to newly produced T cells one year after transplant.

Unique molecular identifiers were used in preparing the TCRbeta library. Via MiXCR, TCRdb re-called the PCR reads, giving one row per CDR3 protein. The data show 500,000 to 750,000 distinct CDR3 sequences, 25% to 30% seen once. From germline, CDR1 is SGHRS and CDR2 YFSETQ. Trimming took off 3 bases at V and 7 bases at J, with 29 bases between the two ends. The CDR3 is made up of 19 amino acids. On this clonotype: Antigen specificity is unknown.

Specimen: PBMCs, collected before TCRalphabeta/CD19-depleted stem cell transplant. The rearrangement links TRBV5-1 to TRBJ2-1, with D tentatively TRBD2 (6 bases). The receptor was derived from a boy in the first two years of life with Wiskott-Aldrich syndrome, due to receive a stem cell transplant. This CDR3 reads CASSSGLSTRASRGNEQFF. The CDR3 DNA reads TGCGCCAGCAGCTCTGGGCTCTCGACACGGGCCTCCCGGGGGAATGAGCAGTTCTTC. The whole variable domain, remainder taken from reference TRBV5-1 and TRBJ2-1, is KAGVTQTPRYLIKTRGQQVTLSCSPISGHRSVSWYQQTPGQGLQFLFEYFSETQRNKGNFPGRFSGRQFSNSRSEMNVSTLELGDSALYLCASSSGLSTRASRGNEQFFGPGTRLTVL.